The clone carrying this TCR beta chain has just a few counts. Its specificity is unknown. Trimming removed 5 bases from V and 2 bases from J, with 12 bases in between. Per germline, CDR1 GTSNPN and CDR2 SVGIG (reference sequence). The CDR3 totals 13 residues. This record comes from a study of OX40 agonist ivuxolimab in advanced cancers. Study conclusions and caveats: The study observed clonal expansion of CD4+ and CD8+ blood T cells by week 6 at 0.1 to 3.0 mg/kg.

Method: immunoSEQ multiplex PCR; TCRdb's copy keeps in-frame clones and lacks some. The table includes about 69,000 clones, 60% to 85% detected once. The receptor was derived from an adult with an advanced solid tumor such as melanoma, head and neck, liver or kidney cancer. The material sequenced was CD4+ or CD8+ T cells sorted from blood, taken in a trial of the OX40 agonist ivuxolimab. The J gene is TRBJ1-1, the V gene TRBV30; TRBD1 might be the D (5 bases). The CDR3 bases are TGTGCCTGGGGGAGACAGACCAACACTGAAGCTTTCTTT. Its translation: CAWGRQTNTEAFF.